This TCR beta chain was sequenced during a study of T cell clonality in common variable immunodeficiency. Sequenced by immunoSEQ multiplex PCR; TCRdb stores in-frame clones only, minus some. The specimen gives 25,000 to 40,000 clones without singletons; the ten biggest hold 3.8%. Patients and controls were mostly of Caucasian heritage. Blood samples were heparinized, about 5 to 9 ml per donor. Ten or more counts support this clone. No antigen is known for it. From the germline J gene comes the end of the CDR3, since the read stops 3 residues before it. Whole-study findings and limits: CVID subjects shared fewer TCRbeta clones than healthy controls did. T cell subpopulation sequencing would be needed to explain CVID clonality.

CDR1 SGHRS and CDR2 YFSETQ come from the germline V gene. The CDR3 length is 14 residues. V lost 4 bases and J lost 3; bases outside the gene matches: 2. The chain couples TRBV5-1 to TRBJ2-7, with 12 bases lining up with TRBD2. The TCR comes from a person aged 18 to 75 in good health. What was sequenced was peripheral blood mononuclear cells. The part of the CDR3 DNA that was read is TGCGCCAGCAGCAAGACTAGCGGGAGCTACGAG. It codes for CASSKTSGSYE. The complete CDR3 sequence is CASSKTSGSYEQYF.